The 11 T cell receptor beta chains below all came from one sample that was sequenced in a study of response to subunit inactivated influenza vaccine. A single record per CDR3 protein comes from TCRdb applying MiXCR to the RT-PCR reads. The sample has about 530,000 distinct CDR3 sequences, about an eighth seen once; the top ten hold around 14%. The source was PBMCs from blood, collected about 6 weeks after vaccination. Receptors originate from a man aged 45-65 years who received an inactivated influenza vaccine.

This chain links TRBV28 with TRBJ2-1; D not resolved. Germline V gene lookup returns CDR1 MDHEN and CDR2 SYDVKM. This CDR3 is 14 amino acids long. Trimming cost V 5 bases and J 5 bases, with 13 bases left between them. For the CDR3, the DNA is TGTGCCAGCAGTCCGCAGTTAGTCAACAATGAGCAGTTCTTC. This sequence encodes CASSPQLVNNEQFF.

This clonotype was observed a few times. The chain couples TRBV6-1 to TRBJ1-1; TRBD1 matches at 8 bases. Per the germline V gene, CDR1 is MNHNS and CDR2 is SASEGT. The CDR3 contains 13 residues. Trimming took 8 bases from V and 1 from J; bases not matched to a gene: 3. The CDR3 DNA reads TGTGCCAGCGCGACAGGGGCGAACACTGAAGCTTTCTTT. Amino acids: CASATGANTEAFF.

The J gene is TRBJ2-4, the V gene TRBV18; 7 nucleotides agree with TRBD1. V lost 0 bases and J lost 7; bases outside the gene matches: 6. CDR1 and CDR2 from the germline V gene are KGHSH and LQKENI. CDR3 length equals 15 residues. The CDR3 DNA reads TGTGCCAGCTCACCACCGGGAAGGGGGCTTAACATTCAGTACTTC. Amino acids: CASSPPGRGLNIQYF. The full variable domain, its missing parts supplied by reference TRBV18 and TRBJ2-4, is NAGVMQNPRHLVRRRGQEARLRCSPMKGHSHVYWYRQLPEEGLKFMVYLQKENIIDESGMPKERFSAEFPKEGPSILRIQQVVRGDSAAYFCASSPPGRGLNIQYFGAGTRLSVL.

The chain is built from TRBV12-3 or TRBV12-4 and TRBJ2-7, with 12 bases identical to TRBD1. CDR3 length equals 14 residues. Germline trimming cut 5 bases from V and 5 bases from J; bases unmatched to any gene: 4. The CDR3 DNA is TGTGCCAGCAGTCCGGGGACAGGGGGCGACGAGCAGTACTTC. Its translation: CASSPGTGGDEQYF.

This clonotype appeared a few times. The chain couples TRBV6-2 or TRBV6-3 to TRBJ1-5, with 7 nucleotides matching TRBD1. Germline CDR1 and CDR2: MNHEY and SVGEGT. This CDR3 spans 15 amino acids. The trim removed 6 bases at V and 1 base at J, leaving 6 bases unmatched. CDR3 in amino acids: CASRLQGLSNQPQHF. As DNA, the CDR3 is TGTGCCAGCAGATTACAGGGGTTGAGCAATCAGCCCCAGCATTTT.

The chain employs TRBV6-2 or TRBV6-3 and TRBJ2-1; 7 nucleotides line up with TRBD1. Germline trimming cut 8 bases from V and 7 bases from J; bases unmatched to any gene: 11. The CDR3 contains 14 residues. Germline loops: CDR1 MNHEY, CDR2 SVGEGT. The CDR3 nucleotides are TGTGCCAGCGGGCCCTACAGGGGTCGTAATGAGCAGTTCTTC. It yields the protein CASGPYRGRNEQFF.

There are a few counts of this clonotype. V is TRBV7-8 and J is TRBJ2-5; TRBD1 might be the D (5 bases). V dropped 3 bases and J dropped 6 bases, with 11 bases sitting between them. Germline values: CDR1 SGHVS, CDR2 FQNEAQ. The CDR3 is 13 residues long. The DNA of the CDR3 is TGTGCCAGCAGCTTGAAGGTGGGGCAGACCCAGTACTTC. This encodes CASSLKVGQTQYF.

This clonotype came up a few times. CDR3 residues: CAWSQGARSEQFF. DNA for the CDR3: TGTGCCTGGAGTCAGGGGGCCCGCAGTGAGCAGTTCTTC. The chain uses TRBV30 and TRBJ2-1; 8 nucleotides line up with TRBD1. Germline trimming cut 2 bases from V and 9 bases from J; bases unmatched to any gene: 6. CDR3 length equals 13 residues. Germline-derived CDR1 and CDR2 are GTSNPN and SVGIG (reference sequence).

There are many counts of this clonotype. The chain couples TRBV4-1 to TRBJ2-2, with D possibly being TRBD1 (6 bases). Germline loops: CDR1 MGHRA, CDR2 YSYEKL. Trimming stripped 5 bases from V and 5 bases from J, with 9 bases between. This CDR3 has 13 amino acids. CDR3 sequence reads: CASSTQGTGELFF. The CDR3 bases are TGCGCCAGCAGCACTCAGGGGACCGGGGAGCTGTTTTTT.

This clonotype was seen more than once but under ten times. The V and J genes are TRBV6-5 and TRBJ1-6; no clear D. The germline V and J ends were trimmed by 4 bases and 7 bases, with 8 bases remaining between them. Germline CDR1 and CDR2: MNHEY and SVGAGI. CDR3 length: 13 residues. The CDR3 nucleotides are TGTGCCAGCAGTTCAGTGGCAAATTCACCCCTCCACTTT. This codes for CASSSVANSPLHF.

The chain joins TRBV20-1 to TRBJ2-3; 8 bases match TRBD2. The germline CDR1 and CDR2 sequences are DFQATT and SNEGSKA (reference sequence). V dropped 3 bases and J dropped 0; count of bases not matched to a gene: 5. The CDR3 spans 15 residues. The CDR3 here is CSASKASGSTDTQYF. CDR3 nucleotides: TGCAGTGCTAGCAAGGCTAGCGGGAGCACAGATACGCAGTATTTT.